One and the same sample provided the 30 T cell receptor beta chains below, sequenced in a study of blood T cell repertoires in COVID-19. TCRdb's copy holds only in-frame clones and misses some; the assay was immunoSEQ multiplex PCR. The sample has under 300,000 clones; 86% are singletons. Source material: PBMCs or T cells enriched from blood (not recorded which). All receptors derive from a woman aged 40 to 50 with acute COVID-19.

This clone was counted a single time. This sequence joins TRBV25-1 and TRBJ2-7; possible D gene TRBD1, 5 bases. CDR1 and CDR2 from the germline V gene are MGHDK and SYGVNS. The CDR3 has 13 residues. Trimming shortened V by 4 bases and J by 2 bases, and 9 bases separated the two germline ends. CDR3 sequence reads: CASSATGTYEQYF. Written as DNA, the CDR3 is TGTGCCAGCAGTGCTACAGGAACCTACGAGCAGTACTTC.

About this clone: A junction boundary mismatches the germline segment, possibly from a read error. The V and J genes are TRBV7-2 and TRBJ2-7; 7 nucleotides align to TRBD1. The CDR3 has 14 amino acids. CDR1 SGHTA and CDR2 FQGNSA come from the germline V gene. CDR3 bases: TGTGCCAGCAGCTTAGAGGGGGCCTCCCACGAGCAGTACTTC. It translates to CASSLEGASHEQYF.

The gene calls are TRBV19 and TRBJ1-5, with TRBD1 matching 7 bases. Trimming took 7 bases from V and 4 from J; bases not matched to a gene: 7. The CDR3 runs 14 residues. CDR1 is LNHDA, CDR2 SQIVND, per germline (reference sequence). In nucleotides, the CDR3 is TGTGCCAGTAACCTGGGACAGCTTAATCAGCCCCAGCATTTT. It specifies CASNLGQLNQPQHF.

The chain links TRBV5-1 to TRBJ1-2; D gene uncertain. Germline CDR1 reads SGHRS; CDR2 reads YFSETQ. V lost 5 bases and J lost 4, with 9 bases in between. The CDR3 is 12 amino acids. CDR3 residues: CASRLEGYGYTF. The CDR3 DNA follows: TGCGCCAGCAGACTTGAGGGCTATGGCTACACCTTC.

V and J are TRBV5-1 and TRBJ2-5; 8 bases map to TRBD2. With 0 bases clipped from V and 0 bases from J, the junction kept 1 base outside the gene matches. The CDR3 has 15 residues. Per germline, CDR1 SGHRS and CDR2 YFSETQ. CDR3 sequence (DNA): TGCGCCAGCAGCTTGGATAGCGGGGACCAAGAGACCCAGTACTTC. Amino acids: CASSLDSGDQETQYF.

This clone turned up a few times. V usage is TRBV2 and J usage is TRBJ1-5; D is undetermined. Per the germline V gene, CDR1 is SNHLY and CDR2 is FYNNEI. Trimming stripped 4 bases from V and 6 bases from J, with 7 bases between. CDR3 size: 12 residues. As DNA, the CDR3 is TGTGCCAGCAGTGCTTTGAGTCAGCCCCAGCATTTT. It translates to CASSALSQPQHF.

V and J are TRBV7-3 and TRBJ2-3, with 9 bases identical to TRBD2. The CDR3 has 15 residues. V lost 5 bases to trimming and J lost 2 bases; unmatched junction nucleotides: 5. CDR1 SGHTA and CDR2 FQGTGA come from the germline V gene. The CDR3 DNA reads TGTGCCAGCAGCCTTAGCGGGAGAGACACAGATACGCAGTATTTT. It yields the protein CASSLSGRDTDTQYF.

J is TRBJ1-2 and V is TRBV19; D might be TRBD1 (5 bases). This CDR3 has 14 residues. V was trimmed by 3 bases and J by 0 bases, leaving 8 bases between them. Germline V lookup: CDR1 LNHDA, CDR2 SQIVND (reference sequence). In DNA, the CDR3 is TGTGCCAGTAGTATCCAGGGTGCTAACTATGGCTACACCTTC. Translation gives CASSIQGANYGYTF.

The chain carries TRBV7-9 and TRBJ2-7, with D possibly being TRBD1 (6 bases). V was trimmed by 7 bases and J by 5 bases, leaving 21 bases between them. Germline V CDR1 and CDR2: SEHNR, FQNEAQ (reference sequence). This CDR3 spans 15 amino acids. In nucleotides, the CDR3 is TGTGCCAGCAACTCTGGTTGGCAGGGGACCCACGAGCAGTACTTC. It yields the protein CASNSGWQGTHEQYF.

This rearrangement joins TRBV5-1 to TRBJ1-4; 9 nucleotides match TRBD1. Unmatched junction bases numbered 2, after V lost 3 bases and J lost 5 bases. The CDR3 covers 14 residues. Germline CDR1 SGHRS, CDR2 YFSETQ. CDR3 bases: TGCGCCAGCAGCTCCGGACAGGGGAATGAAAAACTGTTTTTT. It encodes CASSSGQGNEKLFF.

About this clone: The sample carries other DNA sequences with the same CDR3. CDR3 residues: CASSLSGNSPLHF. The CDR3 region has the DNA TGTGCCAGCAGTTTATCGGGCAATTCACCCCTCCACTTT. This chain joins TRBV27 and TRBJ1-6; no clear D. This CDR3 is 13 amino acids long. The germline V gene has CDR1 MNHEY and CDR2 SMNVEV (reference sequence). V lost 0 bases, J lost 7 bases, and 4 bases lay in between.

The chain couples TRBV19 to TRBJ2-7, with 9 bases lining up with TRBD2. Germline CDR1 and CDR2: LNHDA and SQIVND (reference sequence). Losses at the gene ends were 5 bases for V and 4 bases for J; bases not matched to a gene: 12. The CDR3 has 16 residues. CDR3 protein: CASSSSSGIGRYEQYF. In nucleotides, the CDR3 is TGTGCCAGTAGTTCGTCTAGCGGGATCGGTCGGTACGAGCAGTACTTC.

The chain couples TRBV20-1 to TRBJ2-5, with 8 bases lining up with TRBD2. There are 14 residues in the CDR3. V shed 3 bases, J shed 1 base, and the junction held 4 bases outside the gene matches. In germline, CDR1 is DFQATT, CDR2 SNEGSKA (reference sequence). The CDR3 sequence: CSASPGGTQETQYF. The CDR3, as DNA: TGCAGTGCTAGTCCGGGAGGGACCCAAGAGACCCAGTACTTC.

The chain joins TRBV3-1 (or the pseudogene TRBV3-2) to TRBJ2-1; weak D call: TRBD1 (5 bases). Germline V lookup: CDR1 LGHDT, CDR2 YNNKEL (reference sequence). The CDR3 is 11 residues long. V lost 3 bases and J 10 bases, leaving 7 bases between the germline ends. The CDR3 sequence: CASSQSGEQFF. The CDR3 coding sequence is TGTGCCAGCAGCCAGTCAGGGGAGCAGTTCTTC.

The chain is built from TRBV9 and TRBJ2-1, with 10 bases that match TRBD2. Trimming took 3 bases from V and 3 from J; bases not matched to a gene: 9. CDR1 is SGDLS, CDR2 YYNGEE, per germline. The CDR3 has 17 residues. CDR3 amino acids: CASSETTSGAFYNEQFF. The DNA of the CDR3 is TGTGCCAGCAGCGAAACCACTAGCGGGGCGTTCTACAATGAGCAGTTCTTC.

The J gene is TRBJ2-3, the V gene TRBV24-1, with a weak D call TRBD2 (6 bases). Trimming pared 4 bases from V and 3 bases from J, leaving 7 bases between. Germline loops: CDR1 KGHDR, CDR2 SFDVKD. CDR3 length equals 13 residues. This CDR3 is CATSESGTDTQYF. The CDR3 coding sequence is TGTGCCACCAGTGAGAGCGGGACAGATACGCAGTATTTT.

The chain links TRBV9 to TRBJ2-1, with 9 bases identical to TRBD2. V trimming: 2 bases; J trimming: 4 bases; junction bases outside the gene matches: 13. CDR1 is SGDLS and CDR2 is YYNGEE in the germline V gene. This CDR3 spans 18 amino acids. CDR3 DNA: TGTGCCAGCAGCGTCTCCGGGGGAAGCGGGGGGACATACAATGAGCAGTTCTTC. It specifies CASSVSGGSGGTYNEQFF.

This clone was counted only a few times. V usage is TRBV6-5 and J usage is TRBJ1-2; 9 bases are a match to TRBD1. The CDR3 has 13 amino acids. CDR1 and CDR2 (germline): MNHEY, SVGAGI. J was trimmed by 5 bases and V by 7 bases; bases with no gene match: 5. Here the CDR3 DNA reads TGTGCCAGCACGCGGGACAGGGAATATGGCTACACCTTC. As protein: CASTRDREYGYTF.

The chain recombines TRBV11-2 with TRBJ2-3; D ambiguous. CDR1 SGHAT and CDR2 FQNNGV come from the germline V gene. The CDR3 loop spans 14 amino acids. Trimming took off 2 bases at V and 2 bases at J, with 8 bases between the two ends. The CDR3 DNA is TGTGCCAGCAGCTTAAGTAGATTCACAGATACGCAGTATTTT. This codes for CASSLSRFTDTQYF.

Points on this clone: Other DNA sequences in the sample encode the same CDR3. J is TRBJ2-7 and V is TRBV11-3; D call uncertain. Trimming took 0 bases from V and 7 from J, leaving 19 bases between them. Germline loops: CDR1 SGHNT, CDR2 YENEEA. The CDR3 sequence is 16 residues long. CDR3 protein: CASSLEPGVGYREQYF. CDR3 sequence (DNA): TGTGCCAGCAGCTTAGAGCCGGGTGTTGGTTATAGGGAGCAGTACTTC. The whole variable domain, remainder taken from reference TRBV11-3 and TRBJ2-7, is EAGVVQSPRYKIIEKKQPVAFWCNPISGHNTLYWYLQNLGQGPELLIRYENEEAVDDSQLPKDRFSAERLKGVDSTLKIQPAELGDSAVYLCASSLEPGVGYREQYFGPGTRLTVT.

The gene calls are TRBV11-3 and TRBJ2-7; TRBD1 is a possible D gene (5 bases). Germline V gene data show CDR1 as SGHNT and CDR2 as YENEEA. The CDR3 consists of 13 residues. V lost 5 bases, J lost 4 bases, and 12 bases lay in between. The CDR3 loop reads CASSLSQGYEQYF. The CDR3 nucleotides are TGTGCCAGCAGCCTGAGCCAGGGTTACGAGCAGTACTTC.

The chain employs TRBV2 and TRBJ2-1; 7 bases map to TRBD1. Germline CDR1 SNHLY, CDR2 FYNNEI. With V trimmed by 5 bases and J by 9 bases, 4 bases remained unmatched. The CDR3 covers 12 residues. The CDR3 here is CASSTQGPEQFF. The CDR3 nucleotides read TGTGCCAGCAGTACACAGGGGCCTGAGCAGTTCTTC.

The V gene is TRBV10-3, the J gene TRBJ1-1; 8 positions match TRBD1. Per the germline V gene, CDR1 is ENHRY and CDR2 is SYGVKD. This CDR3 comprises 13 residues. V lost 7 bases, J lost 2 bases, and 3 bases stayed unmatched. CDR3: CAITQGANTEAFF. Written as DNA, the CDR3 is TGTGCCATCACGCAGGGGGCAAACACTGAAGCTTTCTTT.

This chain uses TRBV3-1 (or the pseudogene TRBV3-2) with TRBJ2-3; TRBD2 matches 14 bases. This CDR3 has 15 residues. Germline CDR1 is LGHDT and CDR2 is YNNKEL (reference sequence). The V segment lost 11 bases and the J segment 4 bases; nucleotides outside the gene matches: 8. The CDR3 DNA follows: TGTGCCCGATCGACTAGCGGGAGGGCCCCAGATACGCAGTATTTT. Translation: CARSTSGRAPDTQYF.

The rearrangement links TRBV6-4 to TRBJ1-2, with 8 nucleotides matching TRBD1. The CDR3 loop spans 15 amino acids. CDR1 and CDR2 (germline): MRHNA, SNTAGT. V lost 5 bases to trimming and J lost 4 bases; unmatched junction nucleotides: 9. The CDR3 DNA reads TGTGCCAGCAGTCCCGGGACAGGACCTAGCTATGGCTACACCTTC. Translation gives CASSPGTGPSYGYTF.

The chain's CDR3 is CASRSAGTANEKLFF. CDR3 bases: TGTGCCAGCAGGAGCGCCGGGACAGCTAATGAAAAACTGTTTTTT. This chain links TRBV5-6 with TRBJ1-4; 7 bases agree with TRBD1. Looked up from germline, CDR1 is SGHDT and CDR2 is YYEEEE. CDR3 length equals 15 residues. The V gene end was trimmed by 5 bases and the J gene end by 3 bases; junction bases not matched to a gene: 7.

This chain joins TRBV7-3 and TRBJ2-2; maybe TRBD1 (6 bases). This CDR3 has 18 amino acids. Germline V gene lookup returns CDR1 SGHTA and CDR2 FQGTGA. V was shortened by 0 bases and J by 1 base, with 15 bases between the two germline ends. In nucleotides, the CDR3 is TGTGCCAGCAGCTTAACTCCCCTCACAGGGTGGAACACCGGGGAGCTGTTTTTT. As protein: CASSLTPLTGWNTGELFF.

The V gene is TRBV2, the J gene TRBJ2-7; 8 bases match TRBD2. J lost 5 bases, V lost 7 bases, and 10 bases had no gene match. The CDR3 consists of 14 residues. Germline loops: CDR1 SNHLY, CDR2 FYNNEI. The CDR3 protein is CASNPLAGSDEQYF. The CDR3 DNA reads TGTGCCAGCAATCCTTTAGCGGGATCCGACGAGCAGTACTTC.

This chain connects TRBV7-2 to TRBJ2-5; TRBD2 is a possible D gene (6 bases). Germline CDR1 and CDR2: SGHTA and FQGNSA. The V gene lost 0 bases and the J gene lost 1 base, with 9 bases spanning the gap. There are 15 residues in the CDR3. The CDR3 region is CASSLAGGTQETQYF. CDR3 in DNA: TGTGCCAGCAGCTTAGCGGGAGGAACCCAAGAGACCCAGTACTTC. The full variable domain, with the rest looked up from reference TRBV7-2 and TRBJ2-5, is GAGVSQSPSNKVTEKGKDVELRCDPISGHTALYWYRQSLGQGLEFLIYFQGNSAPDKSGLPSDRFSAERTGGSVSTLTIQRTQQEDSAVYLCASSLAGGTQETQYFGPGTRLLVL.

This clone was counted once. This chain uses TRBV7-9 with TRBJ2-7; 7 bases match TRBD1. CDR1 and CDR2 (germline): SEHNR, FQNEAQ (reference sequence). V dropped 5 bases and J dropped 6; count of bases not matched to a gene: 4. The CDR3 contains 12 residues. The CDR3 reads CASSPTGTEQYF. CDR3 nucleotide sequence: TGTGCCAGCAGCCCGACAGGGACCGAGCAGTACTTC. Full variable domain (outside the CDR3, taken from reference TRBV7-9 and TRBJ2-7): DTGVSQNPRHKITKRGQNVTFRCDPISEHNRLYWYRQTLGQGPEFLTYFQNEAQLEKSRLLSDRFSAERPKGSFSTLEIQRTEQGDSAMYLCASSPTGTEQYFGPGTRLTVT.